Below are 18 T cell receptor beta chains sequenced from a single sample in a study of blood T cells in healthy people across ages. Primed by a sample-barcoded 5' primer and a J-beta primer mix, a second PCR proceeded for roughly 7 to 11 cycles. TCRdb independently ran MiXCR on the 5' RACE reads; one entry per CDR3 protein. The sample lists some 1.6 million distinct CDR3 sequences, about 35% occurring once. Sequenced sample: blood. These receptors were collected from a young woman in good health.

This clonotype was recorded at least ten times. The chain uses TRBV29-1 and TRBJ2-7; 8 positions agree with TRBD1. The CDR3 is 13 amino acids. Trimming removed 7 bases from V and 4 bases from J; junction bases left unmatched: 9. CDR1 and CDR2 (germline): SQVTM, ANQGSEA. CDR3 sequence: CSASTGVVYEQYF. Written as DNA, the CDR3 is TGCAGCGCATCGACAGGGGTAGTATACGAGCAGTACTTC.

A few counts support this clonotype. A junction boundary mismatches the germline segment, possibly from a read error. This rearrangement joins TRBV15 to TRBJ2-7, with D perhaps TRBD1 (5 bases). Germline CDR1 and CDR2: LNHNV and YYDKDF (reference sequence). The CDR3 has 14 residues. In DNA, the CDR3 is TGTGCCACCAGCACGACAGAAGGCGCCTATGAGCAGTACTTC. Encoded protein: CATSTTEGAYEQYF.

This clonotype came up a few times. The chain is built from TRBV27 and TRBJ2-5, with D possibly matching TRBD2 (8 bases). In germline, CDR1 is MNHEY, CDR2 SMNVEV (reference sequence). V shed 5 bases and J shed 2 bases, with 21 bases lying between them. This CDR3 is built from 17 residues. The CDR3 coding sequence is TGTGCCAGCAGTCCCGGGAGGGGGCTAGCGGTACAAGAGACCCAGTACTTC. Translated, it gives CASSPGRGLAVQETQYF.

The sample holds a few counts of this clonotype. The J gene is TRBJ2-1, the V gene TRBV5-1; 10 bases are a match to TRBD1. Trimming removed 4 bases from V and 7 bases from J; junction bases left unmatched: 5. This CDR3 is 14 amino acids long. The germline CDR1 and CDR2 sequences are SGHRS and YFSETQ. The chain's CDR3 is CASSRTGGSNEQFF. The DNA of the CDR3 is TGCGCCAGCAGCCGGACAGGGGGATCGAATGAGCAGTTCTTC.

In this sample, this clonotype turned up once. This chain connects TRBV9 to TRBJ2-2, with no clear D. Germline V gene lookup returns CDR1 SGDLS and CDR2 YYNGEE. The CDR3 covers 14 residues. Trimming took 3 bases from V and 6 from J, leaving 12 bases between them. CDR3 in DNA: TGTGCCAGCAGCGCCTCCGGTAGGGCCGGGGAGCTGTTTTTT. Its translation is CASSASGRAGELFF.

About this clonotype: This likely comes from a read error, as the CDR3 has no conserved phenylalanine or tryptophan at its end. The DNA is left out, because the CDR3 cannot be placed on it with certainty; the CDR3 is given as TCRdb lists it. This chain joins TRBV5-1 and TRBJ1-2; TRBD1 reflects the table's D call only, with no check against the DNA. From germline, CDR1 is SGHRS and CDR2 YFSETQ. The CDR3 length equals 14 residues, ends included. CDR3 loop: CASSKTGDSGVPEV.

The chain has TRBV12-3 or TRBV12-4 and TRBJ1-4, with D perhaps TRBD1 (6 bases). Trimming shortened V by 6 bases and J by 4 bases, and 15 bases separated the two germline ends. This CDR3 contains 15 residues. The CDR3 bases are TGTGCCAGCAGGAGTGACCGGACAGATAATGAAAAACTGTTTTTT. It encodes CASRSDRTDNEKLFF.

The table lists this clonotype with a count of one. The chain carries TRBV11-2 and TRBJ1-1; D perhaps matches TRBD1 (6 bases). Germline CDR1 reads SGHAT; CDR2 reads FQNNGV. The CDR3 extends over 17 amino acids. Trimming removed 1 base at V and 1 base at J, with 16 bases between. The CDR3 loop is CASSLATGGGRNTEAFF. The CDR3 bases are TGTGCCAGCAGCTTAGCTACCGGAGGGGGAAGGAACACTGAAGCTTTCTTT.

The CDR3 DNA follows: TGCAGTGCTAGAGATGTAGGGGGGTTAGGTACAGATACGCAGTATTTT. Its protein product is CSARDVGGLGTDTQYF. The rearrangement uses TRBV20-1 and TRBJ2-3, with D perhaps given as TRBD1 or TRBD2 (6 bases each). CDR1 and CDR2 (germline): DFQATT, SNEGSKA (reference sequence). This CDR3 is 16 amino acids long. Between the trimmed V and J ends, which lost 0 bases and 3 bases, there was a span of 16 bases.

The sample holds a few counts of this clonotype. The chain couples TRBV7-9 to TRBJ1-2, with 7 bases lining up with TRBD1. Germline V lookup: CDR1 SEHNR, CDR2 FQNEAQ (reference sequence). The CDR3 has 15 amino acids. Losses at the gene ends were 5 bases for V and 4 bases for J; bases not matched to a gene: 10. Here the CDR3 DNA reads TGTGCCAGCAGCCGAGACAGGGCATCCCCCTATGGCTACACCTTC. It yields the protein CASSRDRASPYGYTF.

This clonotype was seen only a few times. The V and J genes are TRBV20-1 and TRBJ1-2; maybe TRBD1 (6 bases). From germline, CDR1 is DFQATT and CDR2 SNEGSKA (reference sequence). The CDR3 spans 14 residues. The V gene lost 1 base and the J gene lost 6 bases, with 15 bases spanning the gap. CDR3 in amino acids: CSARGRGRWDGYTF. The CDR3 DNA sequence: TGCAGTGCTAGAGGCAGGGGAAGATGGGATGGCTACACCTTC.

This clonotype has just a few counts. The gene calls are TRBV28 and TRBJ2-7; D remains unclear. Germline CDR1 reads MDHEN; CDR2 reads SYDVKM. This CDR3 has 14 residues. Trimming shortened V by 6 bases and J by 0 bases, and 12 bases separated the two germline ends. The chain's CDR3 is CASSPVYSSYEQYF. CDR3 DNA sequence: TGTGCCAGCAGCCCCGTGTACAGCTCCTACGAGCAGTACTTC.

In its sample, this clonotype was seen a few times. The CDR3 sequence is CASSLLAGTPTTEQFF. CDR3 nucleotides: TGTGCCAGCAGTTTATTAGCCGGGACCCCAACCACTGAGCAGTTCTTC. The V gene is TRBV27, the J gene TRBJ2-1, with D perhaps assigned TRBD1 or TRBD2 (5 bases each). V lost 1 base and J lost 9, with 19 bases in between. Germline V gene lookup returns CDR1 MNHEY and CDR2 SMNVEV (reference sequence). This CDR3 comprises 16 residues.

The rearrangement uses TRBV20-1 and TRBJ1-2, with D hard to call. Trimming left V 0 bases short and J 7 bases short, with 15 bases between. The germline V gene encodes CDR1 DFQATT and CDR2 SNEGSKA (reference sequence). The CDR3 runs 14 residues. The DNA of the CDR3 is TGCAGTGCTAGAGATTTATCCCGCTATACTGGCTACACCTTC. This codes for CSARDLSRYTGYTF.

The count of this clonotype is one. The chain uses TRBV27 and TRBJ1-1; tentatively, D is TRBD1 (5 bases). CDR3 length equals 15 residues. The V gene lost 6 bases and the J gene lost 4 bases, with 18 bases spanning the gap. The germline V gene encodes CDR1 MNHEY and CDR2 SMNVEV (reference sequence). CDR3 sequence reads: CASSPTPGGRTEAFF. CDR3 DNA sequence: TGTGCCAGCAGCCCGACTCCCGGGGGTCGCACTGAAGCTTTCTTT.

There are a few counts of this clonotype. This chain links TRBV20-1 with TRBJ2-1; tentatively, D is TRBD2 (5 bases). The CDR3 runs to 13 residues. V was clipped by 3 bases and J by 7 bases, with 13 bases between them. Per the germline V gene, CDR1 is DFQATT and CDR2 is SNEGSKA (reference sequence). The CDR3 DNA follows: TGCAGTGCTAGCGGGATCGGCCGGAATGAGCAGTTCTTC. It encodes CSASGIGRNEQFF.

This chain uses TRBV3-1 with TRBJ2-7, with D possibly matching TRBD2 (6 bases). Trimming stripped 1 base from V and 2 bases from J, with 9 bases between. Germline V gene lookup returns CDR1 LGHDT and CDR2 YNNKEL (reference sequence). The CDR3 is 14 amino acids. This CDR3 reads CASSQVIAAYEQYF. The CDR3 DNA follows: TGTGCCAGCAGCCAAGTAATAGCGGCCTACGAGCAGTACTTC.

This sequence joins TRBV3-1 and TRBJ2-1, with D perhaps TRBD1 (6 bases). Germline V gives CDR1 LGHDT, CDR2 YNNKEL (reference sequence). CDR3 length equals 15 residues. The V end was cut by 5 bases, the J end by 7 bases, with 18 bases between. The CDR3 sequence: CASSATGMFSNEQFF. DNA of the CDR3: TGTGCCAGCAGCGCCACAGGGATGTTTAGTAATGAGCAGTTCTTC.